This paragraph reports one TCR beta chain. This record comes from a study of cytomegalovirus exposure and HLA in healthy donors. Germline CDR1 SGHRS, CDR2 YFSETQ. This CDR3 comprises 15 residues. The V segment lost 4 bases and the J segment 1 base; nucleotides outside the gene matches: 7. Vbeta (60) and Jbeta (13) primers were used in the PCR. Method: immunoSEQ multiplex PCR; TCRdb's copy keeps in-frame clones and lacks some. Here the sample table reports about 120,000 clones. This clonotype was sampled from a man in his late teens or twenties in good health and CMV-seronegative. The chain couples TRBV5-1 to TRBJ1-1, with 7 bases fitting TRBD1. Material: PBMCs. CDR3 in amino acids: CASSQLTGRNTEAFF. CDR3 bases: TGCGCCAGCAGCCAGTTGACAGGGAGGAACACTGAAGCTTTCTTT. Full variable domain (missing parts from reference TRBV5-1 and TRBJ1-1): KAGVTQTPRYLIKTRGQQVTLSCSPISGHRSVSWYQQTPGQGLQFLFEYFSETQRNKGNFPGRFSGRQFSNSRSEMNVSTLELGDSALYLCASSQLTGRNTEAFFGQGTRLTVV.